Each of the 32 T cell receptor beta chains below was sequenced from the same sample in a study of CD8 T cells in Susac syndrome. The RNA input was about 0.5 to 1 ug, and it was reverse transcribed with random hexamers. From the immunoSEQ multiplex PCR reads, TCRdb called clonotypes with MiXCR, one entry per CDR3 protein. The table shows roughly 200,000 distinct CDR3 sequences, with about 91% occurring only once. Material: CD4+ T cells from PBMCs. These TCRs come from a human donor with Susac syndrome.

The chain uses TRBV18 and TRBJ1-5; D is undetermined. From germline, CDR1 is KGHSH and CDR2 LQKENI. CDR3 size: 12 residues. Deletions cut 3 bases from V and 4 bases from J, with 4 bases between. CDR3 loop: CASSPRNQPQHF. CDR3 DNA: TGTGCCAGCTCACCTCGGAATCAGCCCCAGCATTTT.

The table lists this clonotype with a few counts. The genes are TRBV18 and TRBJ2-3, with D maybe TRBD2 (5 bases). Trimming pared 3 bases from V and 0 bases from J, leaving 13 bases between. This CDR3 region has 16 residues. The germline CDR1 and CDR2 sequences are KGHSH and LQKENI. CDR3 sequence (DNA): TGTGCCAGCTCACCCATTGCGGGTTCTAGCACAGATACGCAGTATTTT. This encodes CASSPIAGSSTDTQYF.

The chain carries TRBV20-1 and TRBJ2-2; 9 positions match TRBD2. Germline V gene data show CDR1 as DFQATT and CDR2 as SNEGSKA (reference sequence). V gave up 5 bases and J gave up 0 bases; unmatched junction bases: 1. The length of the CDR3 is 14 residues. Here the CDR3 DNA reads TGCAGTGCTGAGCGGGGGGCGAACACCGGGGAGCTGTTTTTT. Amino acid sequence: CSAERGANTGELFF.

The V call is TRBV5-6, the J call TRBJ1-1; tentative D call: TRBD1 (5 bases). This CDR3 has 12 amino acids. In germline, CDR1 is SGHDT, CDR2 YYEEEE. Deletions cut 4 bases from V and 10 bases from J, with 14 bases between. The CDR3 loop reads CASSDQGSGAFF. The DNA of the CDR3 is TGTGCCAGCAGCGATCAGGGATCAGGAGCTTTCTTT.

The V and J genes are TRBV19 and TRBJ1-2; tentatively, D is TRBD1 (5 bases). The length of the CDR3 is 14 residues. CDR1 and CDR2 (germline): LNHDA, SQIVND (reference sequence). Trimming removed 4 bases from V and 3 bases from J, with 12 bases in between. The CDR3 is CASSTGSRDYGYTF. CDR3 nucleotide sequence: TGTGCCAGTAGTACAGGGTCGCGGGACTATGGCTACACCTTC.

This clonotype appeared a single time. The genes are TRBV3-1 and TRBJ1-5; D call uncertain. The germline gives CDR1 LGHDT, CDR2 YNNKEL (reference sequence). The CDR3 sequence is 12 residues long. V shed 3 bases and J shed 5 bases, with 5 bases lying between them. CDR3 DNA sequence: TGTGCCAGCAGCCAGTCGGATCAGCCCCAGCATTTT. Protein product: CASSQSDQPQHF.

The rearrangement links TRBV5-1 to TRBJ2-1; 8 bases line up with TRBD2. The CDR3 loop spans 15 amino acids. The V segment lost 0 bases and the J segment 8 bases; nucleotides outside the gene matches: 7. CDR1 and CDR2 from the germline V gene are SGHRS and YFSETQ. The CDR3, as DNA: TGCGCCAGCAGCTTGGCCGCGGGGGGCATAGATGAGCAGTTCTTC. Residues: CASSLAAGGIDEQFF.

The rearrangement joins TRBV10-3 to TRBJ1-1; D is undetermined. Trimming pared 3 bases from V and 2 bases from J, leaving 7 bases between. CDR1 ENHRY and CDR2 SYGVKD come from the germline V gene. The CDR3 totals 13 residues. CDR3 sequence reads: CAISEMRNTEAFF. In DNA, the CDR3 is TGTGCCATCAGTGAAATGAGAAACACTGAAGCTTTCTTT.

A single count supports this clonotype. The CDR3 DNA is TGCAGTGCTAGTCTGGTGCAGGGAGAAAATCAGCCCCAGCATTTT. Translating gives CSASLVQGENQPQHF. The V call is TRBV20-1, the J call TRBJ1-5; D perhaps matches TRBD1 (5 bases). V was clipped by 3 bases and J by 4 bases, with 16 bases between them. The CDR3 spans 15 residues. The V gene's germline CDR1 is DFQATT and CDR2 SNEGSKA (reference sequence).

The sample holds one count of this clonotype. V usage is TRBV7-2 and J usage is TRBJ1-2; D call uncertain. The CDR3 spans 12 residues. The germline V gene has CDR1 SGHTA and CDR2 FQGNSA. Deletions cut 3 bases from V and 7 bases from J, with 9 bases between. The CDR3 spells CASSFPWGGYTF. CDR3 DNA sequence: TGTGCCAGCAGCTTCCCCTGGGGTGGCTACACCTTC.

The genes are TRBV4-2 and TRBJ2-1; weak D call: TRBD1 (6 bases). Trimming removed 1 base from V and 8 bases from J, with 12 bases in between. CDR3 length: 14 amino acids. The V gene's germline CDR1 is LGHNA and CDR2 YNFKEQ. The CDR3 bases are TGTGCCAGCAGCCAAGGAAACAGGGTAGATGAGCAGTTCTTC. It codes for CASSQGNRVDEQFF.

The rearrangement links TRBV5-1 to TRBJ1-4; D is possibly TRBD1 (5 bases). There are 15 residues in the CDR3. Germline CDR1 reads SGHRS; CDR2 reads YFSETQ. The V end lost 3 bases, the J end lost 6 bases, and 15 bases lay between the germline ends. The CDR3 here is CASSWKGPGDEKLFF. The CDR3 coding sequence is TGCGCCAGCAGCTGGAAGGGGCCGGGTGATGAAAAACTGTTTTTT.

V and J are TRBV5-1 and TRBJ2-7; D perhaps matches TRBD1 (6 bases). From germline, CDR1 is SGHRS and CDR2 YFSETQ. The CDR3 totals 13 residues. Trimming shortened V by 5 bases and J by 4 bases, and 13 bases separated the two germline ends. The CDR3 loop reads CASRAGQGYEQYF. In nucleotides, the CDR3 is TGCGCCAGCAGGGCCGGTCAGGGGTACGAGCAGTACTTC.

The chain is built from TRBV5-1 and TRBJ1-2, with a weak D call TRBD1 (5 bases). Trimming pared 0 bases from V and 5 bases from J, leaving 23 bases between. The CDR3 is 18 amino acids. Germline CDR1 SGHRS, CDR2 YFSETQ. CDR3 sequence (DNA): TGCGCCAGCAGCTTGGTCGGGGGGACGAACAGCCAGAAATATGGCTACACCTTC. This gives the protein CASSLVGGTNSQKYGYTF.

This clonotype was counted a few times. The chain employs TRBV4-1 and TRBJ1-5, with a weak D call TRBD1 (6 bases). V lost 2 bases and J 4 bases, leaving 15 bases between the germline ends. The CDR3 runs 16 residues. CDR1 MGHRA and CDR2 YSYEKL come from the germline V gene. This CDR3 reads CASSQISDSINQPQHF. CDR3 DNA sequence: TGCGCCAGCAGCCAAATCTCGGACAGCATAAATCAGCCCCAGCATTTT.

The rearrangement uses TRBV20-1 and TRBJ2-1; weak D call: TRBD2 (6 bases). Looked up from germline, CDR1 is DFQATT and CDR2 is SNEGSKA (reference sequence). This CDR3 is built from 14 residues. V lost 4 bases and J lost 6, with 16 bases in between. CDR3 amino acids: CSATRDFVGNEQFF. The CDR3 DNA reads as TGCAGTGCTACCCGGGACTTCGTTGGCAATGAGCAGTTCTTC.

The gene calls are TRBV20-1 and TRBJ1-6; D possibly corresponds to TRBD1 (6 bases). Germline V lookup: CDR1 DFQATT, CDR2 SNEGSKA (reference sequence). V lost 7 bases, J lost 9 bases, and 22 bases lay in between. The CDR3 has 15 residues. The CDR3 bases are TGCAGTGTTTCCACCCCGGGACAAACGGGTTCACCCCTCCACTTT. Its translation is CSVSTPGQTGSPLHF.

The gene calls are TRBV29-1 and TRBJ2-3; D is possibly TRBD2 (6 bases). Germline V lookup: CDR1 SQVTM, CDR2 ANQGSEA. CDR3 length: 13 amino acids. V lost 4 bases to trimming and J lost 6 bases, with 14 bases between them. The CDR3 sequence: CSVAGGRLDTQYF. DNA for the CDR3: TGCAGCGTTGCCGGGGGTAGGCTGGATACGCAGTATTTT.

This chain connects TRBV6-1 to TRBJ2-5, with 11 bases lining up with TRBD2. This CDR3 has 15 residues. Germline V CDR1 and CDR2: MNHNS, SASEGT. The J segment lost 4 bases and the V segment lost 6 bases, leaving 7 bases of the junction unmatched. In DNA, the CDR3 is TGTGCCAGCAGACGAACTAGCGGGAGTGGAGAGACCCAGTACTTC. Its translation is CASRRTSGSGETQYF.

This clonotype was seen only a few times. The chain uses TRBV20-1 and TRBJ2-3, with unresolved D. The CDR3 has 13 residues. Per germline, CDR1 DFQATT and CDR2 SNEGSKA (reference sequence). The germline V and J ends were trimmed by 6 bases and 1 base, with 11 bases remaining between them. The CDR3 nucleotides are TGCAGTGCCCCGCGTGGGGGCACAGATACGCAGTATTTT. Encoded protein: CSAPRGGTDTQYF.

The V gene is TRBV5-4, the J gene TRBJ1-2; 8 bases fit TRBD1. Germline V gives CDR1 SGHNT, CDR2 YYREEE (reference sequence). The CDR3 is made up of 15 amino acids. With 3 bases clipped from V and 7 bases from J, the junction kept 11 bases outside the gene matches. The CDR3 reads CASSSGQGTGRGYTF. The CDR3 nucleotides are TGTGCCAGCAGCTCCGGACAGGGCACCGGTCGTGGCTACACCTTC.

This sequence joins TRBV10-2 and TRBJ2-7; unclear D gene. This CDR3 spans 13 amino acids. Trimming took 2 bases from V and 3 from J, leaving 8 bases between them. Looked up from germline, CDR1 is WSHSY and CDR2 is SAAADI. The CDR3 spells CASSEVVDYEQYF. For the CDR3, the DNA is TGCGCCAGCAGTGAGGTGGTAGACTACGAGCAGTACTTC.

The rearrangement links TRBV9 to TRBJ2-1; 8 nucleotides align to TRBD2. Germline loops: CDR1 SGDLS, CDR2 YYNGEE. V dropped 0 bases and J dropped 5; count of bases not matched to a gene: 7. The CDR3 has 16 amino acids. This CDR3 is CASSVDSGVRHNEQFF. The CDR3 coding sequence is TGTGCCAGCAGCGTAGATAGCGGGGTTAGGCACAATGAGCAGTTCTTC. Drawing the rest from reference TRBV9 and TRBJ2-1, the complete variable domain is DSGVTQTPKHLITATGQRVTLRCSPRSGDLSVYWYQQSLDQGLQFLIQYYNGEERAKGNILERFSAQQFPDLHSELNLSSLELGDSALYFCASSVDSGVRHNEQFFGPGTRLTVL.

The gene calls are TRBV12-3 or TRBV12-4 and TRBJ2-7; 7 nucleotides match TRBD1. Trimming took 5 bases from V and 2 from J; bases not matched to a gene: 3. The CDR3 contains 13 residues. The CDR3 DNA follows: TGTGCCAGCAGTCTGACAGGGCCCTACGAGCAGTACTTC. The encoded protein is CASSLTGPYEQYF.

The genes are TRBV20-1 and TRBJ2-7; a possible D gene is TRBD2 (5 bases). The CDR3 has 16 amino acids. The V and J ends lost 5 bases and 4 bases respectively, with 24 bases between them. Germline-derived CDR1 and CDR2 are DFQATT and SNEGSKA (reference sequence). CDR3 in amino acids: CSAWAVTTSAAYEQYF. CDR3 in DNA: TGCAGTGCTTGGGCGGTTACCACATCAGCGGCGTACGAGCAGTACTTC.

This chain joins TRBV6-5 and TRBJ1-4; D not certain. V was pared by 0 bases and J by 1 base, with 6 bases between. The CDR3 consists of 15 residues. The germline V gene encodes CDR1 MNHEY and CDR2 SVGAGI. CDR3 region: CASSYSTGTNEKLFF. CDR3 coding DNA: TGTGCCAGCAGTTACTCAACGGGAACTAATGAAAAACTGTTTTTT.

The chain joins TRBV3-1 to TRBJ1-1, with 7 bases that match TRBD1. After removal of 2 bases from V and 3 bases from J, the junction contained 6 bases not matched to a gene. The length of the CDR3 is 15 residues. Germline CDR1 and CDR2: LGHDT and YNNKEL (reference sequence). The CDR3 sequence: CASSQTGVGDTEAFF. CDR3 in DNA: TGTGCCAGCAGCCAAACAGGGGTGGGGGACACTGAAGCTTTCTTT.

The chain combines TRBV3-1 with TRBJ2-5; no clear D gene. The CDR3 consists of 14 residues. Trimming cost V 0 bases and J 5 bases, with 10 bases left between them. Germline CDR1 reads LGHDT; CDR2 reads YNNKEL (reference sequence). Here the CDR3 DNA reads TGTGCCAGCAGCCAAGATGGTAGTCGGGAGACCCAGTACTTC. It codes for CASSQDGSRETQYF.

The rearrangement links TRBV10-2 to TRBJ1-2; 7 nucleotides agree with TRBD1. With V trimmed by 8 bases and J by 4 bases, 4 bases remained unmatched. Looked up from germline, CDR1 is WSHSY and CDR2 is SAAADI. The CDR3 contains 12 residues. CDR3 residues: CASLRDSYGYTF. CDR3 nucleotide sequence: TGCGCCAGCCTACGGGACAGCTATGGCTACACCTTC.

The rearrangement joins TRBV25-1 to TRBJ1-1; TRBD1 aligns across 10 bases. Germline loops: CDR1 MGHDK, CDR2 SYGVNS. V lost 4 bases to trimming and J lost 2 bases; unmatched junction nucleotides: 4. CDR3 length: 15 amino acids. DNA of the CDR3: TGTGCCAGCAGTGGATGGACAGGGGGAAACACTGAAGCTTTCTTT. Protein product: CASSGWTGGNTEAFF.

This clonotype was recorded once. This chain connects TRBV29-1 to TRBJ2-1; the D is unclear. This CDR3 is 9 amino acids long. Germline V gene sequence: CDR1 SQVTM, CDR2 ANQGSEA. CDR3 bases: TGCACCGTAAGTAATGAGCAGTTCTTC. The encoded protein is CTVSNEQFF.

The DNA for the CDR3 is TGTGCCATCAGGCCCGATTTAGGGGAGCCCTACGAGCAGTACTTC. Protein product: CAIRPDLGEPYEQYF. The chain employs TRBV10-3 and TRBJ2-7; the D gene could be TRBD1 or TRBD2 (5 bases each). The CDR3 totals 15 residues. Germline V gene data show CDR1 as ENHRY and CDR2 as SYGVKD. V was trimmed by 6 bases and J by 2 bases, leaving 17 bases between them.